This T cell receptor beta chain was identified in a study of cytomegalovirus exposure and HLA in healthy donors. This CDR3 region has 15 residues. The germline gives CDR1 LNHDA, CDR2 SQIVND (reference sequence). Remarks on this clone: Mismatch with germline at one junction end may stem from a read error.

Primers included in the PCR were 60 Vbeta and 13 Jbeta primers. Authors' data handling: In a later analysis, about 11 million of 75 million to 90 million unique beta chains occurred in at least two donors. Only in-frame clones appear in the TCRdb table, and some are missing; sequencing was by immunoSEQ multiplex PCR. The D gene and trimming were derived from the DNA, and the V and J assignments and clone size from that table. The sample has more than 150,000 clones; roughly four fifths are singletons. Sequenced sample: PBMCs. The chain links TRBV19 to TRBJ2-6; D possibly corresponds to TRBD2 (6 bases). The source of this sequence is a woman aged 30 to 39 in good health and CMV-seronegative. CDR3 protein: CASIRDSSGANGLTF. The CDR3 DNA is TGTGCCAGTATCAGGGACTCCTCTGGGGCCAACGGCCTGACTTTC. The variable domain in full, completed from reference TRBV19 and TRBJ2-6, reads DGGITQSPKYLFRKEGQNVTLSCEQNLNHDAMYWYRQDPGQGLRLIYYSQIVNDFQKGDIAEGYSVSREKKESFPLTVTSAQKNPTAFYLCASIRDSSGANGLTFGAGSRLTVL.